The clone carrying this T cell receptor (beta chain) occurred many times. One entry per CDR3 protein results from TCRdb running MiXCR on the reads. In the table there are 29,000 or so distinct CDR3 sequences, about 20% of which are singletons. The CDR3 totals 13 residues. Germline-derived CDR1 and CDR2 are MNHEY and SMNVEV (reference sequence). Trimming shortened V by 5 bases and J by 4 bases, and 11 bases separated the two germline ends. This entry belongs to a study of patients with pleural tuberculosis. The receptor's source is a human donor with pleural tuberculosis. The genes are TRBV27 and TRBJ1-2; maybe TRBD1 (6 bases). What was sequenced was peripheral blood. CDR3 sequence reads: CASSGQSGYGYTF. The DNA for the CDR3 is TGTGCCAGCAGTGGACAGTCTGGCTATGGCTACACCTTC.